The present T cell receptor (beta chain) was sequenced within a study of early T cells in non-severe SARS-CoV-2 infection. Germline V gene sequence: CDR1 MNHEY, CDR2 SMNVEV (reference sequence). Trimming cost V 2 bases and J 3 bases; bases outside gene matches: 7. This CDR3 has 15 residues. Via MiXCR, TCRdb re-called the 5' RACE reads, giving one row per CDR3 protein. The sample has approximately 70,000 distinct CDR3 sequences, approximately 12% seen once. There are many counts of this clonotype. Sample: whole blood. The source is an adult who was a healthcare worker with PCR-confirmed SARS-CoV-2 infection or an uninfected control (not recorded which). The rearrangement uses TRBV27 and TRBJ2-7, with 7 bases matching TRBD1. The CDR3 sequence: CASSLIGGDSYEQYF. CDR3 in DNA: TGTGCCAGCAGTTTAATAGGGGGCGACAGCTACGAGCAGTACTTC.